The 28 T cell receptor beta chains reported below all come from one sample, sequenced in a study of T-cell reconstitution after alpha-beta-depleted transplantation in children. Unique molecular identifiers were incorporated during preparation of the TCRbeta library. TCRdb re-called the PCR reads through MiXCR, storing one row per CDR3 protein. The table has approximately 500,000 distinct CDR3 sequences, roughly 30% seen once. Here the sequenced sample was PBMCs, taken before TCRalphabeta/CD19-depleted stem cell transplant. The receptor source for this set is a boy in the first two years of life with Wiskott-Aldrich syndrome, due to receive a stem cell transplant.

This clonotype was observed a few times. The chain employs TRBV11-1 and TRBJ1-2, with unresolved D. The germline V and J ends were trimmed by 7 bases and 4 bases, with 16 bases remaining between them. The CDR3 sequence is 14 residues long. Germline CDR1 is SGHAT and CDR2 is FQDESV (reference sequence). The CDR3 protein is CASNEIRRGYGYTF. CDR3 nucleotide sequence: TGTGCCAGCAACGAAATTCGGCGCGGCTATGGCTACACCTTC.

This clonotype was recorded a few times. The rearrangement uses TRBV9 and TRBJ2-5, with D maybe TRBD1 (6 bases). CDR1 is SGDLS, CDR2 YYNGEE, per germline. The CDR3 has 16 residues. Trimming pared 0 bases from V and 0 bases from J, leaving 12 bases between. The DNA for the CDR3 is TGTGCCAGCAGCGTAGCTCAGGGGTTGTACCAAGAGACCCAGTACTTC. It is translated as CASSVAQGLYQETQYF.

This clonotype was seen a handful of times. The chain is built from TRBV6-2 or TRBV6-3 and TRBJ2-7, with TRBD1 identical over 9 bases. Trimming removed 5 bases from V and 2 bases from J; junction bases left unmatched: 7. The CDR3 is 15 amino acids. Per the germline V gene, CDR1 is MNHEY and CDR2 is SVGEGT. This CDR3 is CASSDPGQGTYEQYF. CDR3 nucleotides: TGTGCCAGCAGTGACCCGGGACAGGGAACCTACGAGCAGTACTTC.

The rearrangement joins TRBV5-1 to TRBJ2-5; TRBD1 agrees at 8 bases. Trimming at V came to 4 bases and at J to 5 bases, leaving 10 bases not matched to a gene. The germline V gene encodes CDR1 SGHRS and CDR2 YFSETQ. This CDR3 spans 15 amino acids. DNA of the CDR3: TGCGCCAGCAGCGCCCGGGACAGGTCGGCGGAGACCCAGTACTTC. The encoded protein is CASSARDRSAETQYF.

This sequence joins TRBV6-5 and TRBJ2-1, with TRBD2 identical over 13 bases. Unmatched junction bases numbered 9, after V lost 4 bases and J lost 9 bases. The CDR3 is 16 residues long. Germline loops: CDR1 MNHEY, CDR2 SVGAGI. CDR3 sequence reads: CASSFRTSGRKSEQFF. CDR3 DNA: TGTGCCAGCAGTTTTCGGACTAGCGGGAGAAAATCTGAGCAGTTCTTC.

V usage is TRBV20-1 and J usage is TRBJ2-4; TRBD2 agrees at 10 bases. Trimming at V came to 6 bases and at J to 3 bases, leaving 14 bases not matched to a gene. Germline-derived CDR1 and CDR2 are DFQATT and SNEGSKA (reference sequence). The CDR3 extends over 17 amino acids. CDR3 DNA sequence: TGCAGTGCCGAAGGGGCTAGCGGGAGATGGGGCAAAAACATTCAGTACTTC. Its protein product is CSAEGASGRWGKNIQYF.

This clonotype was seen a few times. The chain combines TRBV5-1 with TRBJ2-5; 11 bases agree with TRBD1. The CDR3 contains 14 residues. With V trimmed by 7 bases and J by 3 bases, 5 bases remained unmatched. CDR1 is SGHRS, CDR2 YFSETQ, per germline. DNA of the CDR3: TGCGCCAGCGGCCGGGACAGGGGGGAAGAGACCCAGTACTTC. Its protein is CASGRDRGEETQYF.

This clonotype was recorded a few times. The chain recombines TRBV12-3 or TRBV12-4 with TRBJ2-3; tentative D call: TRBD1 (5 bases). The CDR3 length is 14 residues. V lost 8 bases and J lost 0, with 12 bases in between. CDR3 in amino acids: CASQGSSSTDTQYF. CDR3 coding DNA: TGTGCCAGCCAGGGATCTTCTAGCACAGATACGCAGTATTTT.

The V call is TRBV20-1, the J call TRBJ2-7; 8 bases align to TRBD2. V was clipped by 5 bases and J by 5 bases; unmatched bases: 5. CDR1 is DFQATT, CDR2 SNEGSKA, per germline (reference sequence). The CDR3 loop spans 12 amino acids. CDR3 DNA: TGCAGTGCTCCCCTCGGGGGGGACGAGCAGTACTTC. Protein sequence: CSAPLGGDEQYF.

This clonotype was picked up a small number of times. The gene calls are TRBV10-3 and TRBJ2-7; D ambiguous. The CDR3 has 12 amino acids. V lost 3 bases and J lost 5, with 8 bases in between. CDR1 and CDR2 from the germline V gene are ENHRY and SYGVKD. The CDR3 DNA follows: TGTGCCATCAGTGATGTGGTCCACGAGCAGTACTTC. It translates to CAISDVVHEQYF.

This CDR3 reads CASSSSLGAYEQYF. The CDR3 nucleotides are TGTGCCAGCAGCAGTAGTCTGGGGGCATACGAGCAGTACTTC. The chain employs TRBV7-9 and TRBJ2-7, with D possibly TRBD1 on 6 matching bases. Germline CDR1 and CDR2: SEHNR and FQNEAQ (reference sequence). Deletions cut 5 bases from V and 4 bases from J, with 15 bases between. The CDR3 runs to 14 residues.

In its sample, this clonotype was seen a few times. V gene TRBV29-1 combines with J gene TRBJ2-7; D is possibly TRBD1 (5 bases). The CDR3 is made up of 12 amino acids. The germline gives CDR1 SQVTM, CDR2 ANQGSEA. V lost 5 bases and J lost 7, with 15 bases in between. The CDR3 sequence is CSVRTGIREQYF. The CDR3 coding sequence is TGCAGCGTTCGCACAGGAATAAGGGAGCAGTACTTC.

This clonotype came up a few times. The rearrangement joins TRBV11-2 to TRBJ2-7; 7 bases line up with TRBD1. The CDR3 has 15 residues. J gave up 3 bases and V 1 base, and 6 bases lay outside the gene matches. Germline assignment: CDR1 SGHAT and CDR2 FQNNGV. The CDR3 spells CASSLAGTDYYEQYF. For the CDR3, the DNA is TGTGCCAGCAGCTTAGCCGGGACAGATTACTACGAGCAGTACTTC. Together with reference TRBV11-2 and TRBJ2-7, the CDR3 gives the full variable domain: EAGVAQSPRYKIIEKRQSVAFWCNPISGHATLYWYQQILGQGPKLLIQFQNNGVVDDSQLPKDRFSAERLKGVDSTLKIQPAKLEDSAVYLCASSLAGTDYYEQYFGPGTRLTVT.

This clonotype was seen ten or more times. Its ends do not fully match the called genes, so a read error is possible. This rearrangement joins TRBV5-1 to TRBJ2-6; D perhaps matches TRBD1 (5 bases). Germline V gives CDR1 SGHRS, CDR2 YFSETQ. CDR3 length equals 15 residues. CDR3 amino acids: CASSLAGSGANVLTF. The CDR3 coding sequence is TGTGCCAGCAGTTTAGCAGGGTCTGGGGCCAACGTCCTGACTTTC.

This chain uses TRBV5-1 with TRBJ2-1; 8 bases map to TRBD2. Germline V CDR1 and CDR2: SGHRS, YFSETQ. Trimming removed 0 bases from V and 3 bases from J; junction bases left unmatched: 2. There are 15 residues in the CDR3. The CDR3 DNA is TGCGCCAGCAGCTTGGTTGGGACTAGCTACAATGAGCAGTTCTTC. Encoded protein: CASSLVGTSYNEQFF.

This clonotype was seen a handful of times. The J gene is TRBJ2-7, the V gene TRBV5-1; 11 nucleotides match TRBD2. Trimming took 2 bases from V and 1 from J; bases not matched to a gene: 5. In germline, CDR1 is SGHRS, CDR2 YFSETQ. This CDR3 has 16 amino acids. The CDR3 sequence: CASSFLTSGESYEQYF. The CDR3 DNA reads TGCGCCAGCAGCTTCCTGACTAGCGGGGAATCCTACGAGCAGTACTTC.

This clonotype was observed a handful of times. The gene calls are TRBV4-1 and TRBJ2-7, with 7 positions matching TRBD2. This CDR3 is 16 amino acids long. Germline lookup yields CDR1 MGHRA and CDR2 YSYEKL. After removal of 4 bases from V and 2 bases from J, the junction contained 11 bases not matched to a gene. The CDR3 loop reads CASSPRGWRGTYEQYF. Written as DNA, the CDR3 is TGCGCCAGCAGCCCGCGGGGGTGGCGGGGAACCTACGAGCAGTACTTC.

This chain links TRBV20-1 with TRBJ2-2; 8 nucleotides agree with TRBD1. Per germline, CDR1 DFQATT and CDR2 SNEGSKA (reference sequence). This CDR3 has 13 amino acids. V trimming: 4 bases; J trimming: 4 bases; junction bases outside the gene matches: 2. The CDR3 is CSATGQGTGELFF. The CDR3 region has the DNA TGCAGTGCTACCGGACAGGGCACCGGGGAGCTGTTTTTT.

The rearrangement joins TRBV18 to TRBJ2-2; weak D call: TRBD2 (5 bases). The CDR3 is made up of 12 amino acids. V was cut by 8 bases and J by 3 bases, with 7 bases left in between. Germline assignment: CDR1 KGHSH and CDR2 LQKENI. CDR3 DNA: TGTGCCAGCCAGGAGGACACCGGGGAGCTGTTTTTT. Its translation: CASQEDTGELFF.

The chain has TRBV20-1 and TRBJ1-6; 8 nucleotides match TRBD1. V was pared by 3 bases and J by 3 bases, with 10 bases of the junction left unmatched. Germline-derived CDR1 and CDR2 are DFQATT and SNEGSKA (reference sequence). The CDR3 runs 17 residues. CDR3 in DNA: TGCAGTGCTAGGGAGCCCAGGGGGCTTAACTATAATTCACCCCTCCACTTT. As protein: CSAREPRGLNYNSPLHF.

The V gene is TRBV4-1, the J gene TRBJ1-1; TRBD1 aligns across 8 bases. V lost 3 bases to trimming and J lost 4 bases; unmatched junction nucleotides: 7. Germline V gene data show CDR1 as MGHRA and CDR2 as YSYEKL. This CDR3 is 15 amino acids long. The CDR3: CASSQATGASTEAFF. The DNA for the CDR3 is TGCGCCAGCAGCCAGGCGACAGGGGCGAGCACTGAAGCTTTCTTT.

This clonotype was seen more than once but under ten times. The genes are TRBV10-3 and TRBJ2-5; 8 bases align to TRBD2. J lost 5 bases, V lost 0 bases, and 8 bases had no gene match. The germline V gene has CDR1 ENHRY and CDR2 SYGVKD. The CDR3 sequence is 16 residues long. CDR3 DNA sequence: TGTGCCATCAGTGAGTCTGAGCGGGGGAGAGAGGAGACCCAGTACTTC. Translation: CAISESERGREETQYF.

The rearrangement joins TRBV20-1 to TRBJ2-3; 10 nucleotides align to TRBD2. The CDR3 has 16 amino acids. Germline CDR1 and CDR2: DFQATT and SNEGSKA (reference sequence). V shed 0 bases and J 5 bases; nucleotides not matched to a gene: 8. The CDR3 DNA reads TGCAGTGCTAGAGACCCAGCGGGAGGGCCAGGAGATACGCAGTATTTT. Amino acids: CSARDPAGGPGDTQYF.

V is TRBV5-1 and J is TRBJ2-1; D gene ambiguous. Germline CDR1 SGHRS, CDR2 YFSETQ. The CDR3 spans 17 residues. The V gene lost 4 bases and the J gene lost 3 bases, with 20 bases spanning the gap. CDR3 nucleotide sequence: TGCGCCAGCAGCATGCAACCCCGATCCGCACTCTACAATGAGCAGTTCTTC. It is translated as CASSMQPRSALYNEQFF.

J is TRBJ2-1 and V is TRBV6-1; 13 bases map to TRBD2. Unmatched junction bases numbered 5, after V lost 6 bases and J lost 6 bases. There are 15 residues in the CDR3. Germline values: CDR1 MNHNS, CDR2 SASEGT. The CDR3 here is CASRDGTSGTNEQFF. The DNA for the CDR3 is TGTGCCAGCAGGGACGGGACTAGCGGGACCAATGAGCAGTTCTTC.

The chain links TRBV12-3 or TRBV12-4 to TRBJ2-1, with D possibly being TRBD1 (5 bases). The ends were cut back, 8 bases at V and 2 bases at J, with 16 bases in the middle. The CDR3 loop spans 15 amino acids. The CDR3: CASVLRVGTYNEQFF. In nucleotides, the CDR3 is TGTGCCAGCGTTCTCAGGGTTGGAACCTACAATGAGCAGTTCTTC.

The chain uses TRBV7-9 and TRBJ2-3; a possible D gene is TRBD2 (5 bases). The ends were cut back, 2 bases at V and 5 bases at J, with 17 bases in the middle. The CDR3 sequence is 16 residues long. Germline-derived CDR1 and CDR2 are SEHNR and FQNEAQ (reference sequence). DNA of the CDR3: TGTGCCAGCAGCTTACGAGGACTTTCGACTGGAGATACGCAGTATTTT. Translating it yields CASSLRGLSTGDTQYF.

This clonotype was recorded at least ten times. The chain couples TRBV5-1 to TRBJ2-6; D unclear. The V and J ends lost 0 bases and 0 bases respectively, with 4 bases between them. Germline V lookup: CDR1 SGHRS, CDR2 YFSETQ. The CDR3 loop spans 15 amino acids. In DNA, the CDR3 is TGCGCCAGCAGCTTGGGAGGCTCTGGGGCCAACGTCCTGACTTTC. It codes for CASSLGGSGANVLTF.